This T cell receptor beta chain was sequenced in a study of T cell repertoires in cytomegalovirus infection (dated by TCRdb to between 2017 and 2020). Background on the whole study: Peptide stimulations targeted recently identified HLA-C-restricted CMV epitopes, whose presentation resists viral immunomodulation, together with well-studied HLA-B-restricted epitopes. Donor HLA type was relevant to the analysis, as public TCR beta signatures indicated carriage of CMV infection together with the matching HLA type. The full study reports these points: Carriers of CMV infection plus the relevant HLA type were discriminated by the cumulative frequency of public TCR beta family members in the study cohort and in an independent approximately 340-donor cohort. In the ex vivo response, HLA-C-restricted CMV-specific TCR beta clonotypes were dominant, and in two of eight donors the single most frequent clonotype came from this HLA-C-restricted group.

This clonotype was detected ten times or more. Its antigen is still unknown. No clone much larger than this one lies a single base away; base qualities are absent. What the treatment or condition label conveys for this sample: in vitro stimulation with specific CMV peptide epitopes to enrich CMV-specific T cells. From a lookup of the germline V gene, CDR1 and CDR2 are SGHVS and FQNEAQ. The CDR3 covers 16 residues, taking in both the cysteine and the phenylalanine. Left in the record is the CDR3 DNA by itself, 48 bases read in frame from the first base. A distance of 11 bases separates the germline ends of V and J, which lose 2 bases and 0 bases respectively. Sequenced on an Illumina HiSeq 1500. The public reads were quality trimmed at Q25 with fastp and then assembled into clones with MiXCR by TCRdb, keeping productive beta chains. When rows share a CDR3 protein, they turn into one entry using the most common DNA and genes. This sample gives fewer than 1,000,000 distinct CDR3 sequences in total; around 30% of them show up just once. The ten largest clonotypes hold 11% to 15% of the sample.

The chain is encoded by TRBV7-8 joined to TRBJ1-5, with no confidently assigned D gene. The sample here was cultured CD8+ T cells from PBMCs, taken from culture after CMV antigen stimulation. This receptor was taken from a human donor in good health (CMV status not recorded). Some clones in this sample may be carry-over from other donors' samples. In nucleotide form, the sequence is TGTGCCAGCAGCTTAAAGCAAACAAATAGCAATCAGCCCCAGCATTTT. This codes for CASSLKQTNSNQPQHF.